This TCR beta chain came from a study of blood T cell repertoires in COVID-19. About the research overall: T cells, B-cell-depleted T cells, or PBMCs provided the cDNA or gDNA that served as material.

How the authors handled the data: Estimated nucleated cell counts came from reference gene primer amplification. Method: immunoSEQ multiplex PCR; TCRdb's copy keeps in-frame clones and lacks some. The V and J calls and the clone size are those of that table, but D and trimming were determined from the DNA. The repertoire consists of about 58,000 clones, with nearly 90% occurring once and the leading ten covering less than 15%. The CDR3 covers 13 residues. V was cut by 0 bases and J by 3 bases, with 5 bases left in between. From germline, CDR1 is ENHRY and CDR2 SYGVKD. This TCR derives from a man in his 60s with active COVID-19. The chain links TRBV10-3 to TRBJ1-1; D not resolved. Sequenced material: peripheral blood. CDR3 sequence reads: CAISESRDTEAFF. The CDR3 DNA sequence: TGTGCCATCAGTGAGTCGAGGGACACTGAAGCTTTCTTT.